Ten or more counts support the clone carrying this T cell receptor beta chain. This sample is part of a study of regulatory T cells in long-lasting Graves disease. V dropped 3 bases and J dropped 3 bases, with 5 bases sitting between them. The CDR3 consists of 12 residues. CDR1 is SGHTA, CDR2 FQGNSA, per germline. Arm-PCR of CDR3 regions with iRepertoire HTBI primers generated TCR beta libraries. TCRdb re-derived calls from the multiplex PCR reads in MiXCR, one entry per CDR3 protein. The data hold 250,000 or so distinct CDR3 sequences, with around 20% observed a single time. The time point denotes: newly diagnosed GD, antithyroid drugs for less than 3 months. PBMCs provided the RNA from which the TCR library was made.

This sequence joins TRBV7-2 and TRBJ1-2; D is unresolved. The sequences come from peripheral blood mononuclear cells (PBMCs), collected at new diagnosis, from a patient treated with antithyroid drugs. The clonotype comes from a female donor with Graves disease. This CDR3 reads CASSLNDYGYTF. Here the CDR3 DNA reads TGTGCCAGCAGCTTGAATGACTATGGCTACACCTTC.